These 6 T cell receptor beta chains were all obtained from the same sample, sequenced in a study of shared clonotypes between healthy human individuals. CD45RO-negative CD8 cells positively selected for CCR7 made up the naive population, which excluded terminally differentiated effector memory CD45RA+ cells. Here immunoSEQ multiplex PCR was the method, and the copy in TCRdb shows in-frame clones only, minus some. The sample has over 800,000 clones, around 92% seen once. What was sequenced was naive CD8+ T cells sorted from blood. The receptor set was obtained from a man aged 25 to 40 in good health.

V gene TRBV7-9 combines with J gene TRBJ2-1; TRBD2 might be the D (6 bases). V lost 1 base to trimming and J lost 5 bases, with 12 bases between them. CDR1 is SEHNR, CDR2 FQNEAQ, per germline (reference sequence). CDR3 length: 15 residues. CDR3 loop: CASSLGSGTNNEQFF. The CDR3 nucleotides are TGTGCCAGCAGCTTAGGTAGCGGAACTAACAATGAGCAGTTCTTC.

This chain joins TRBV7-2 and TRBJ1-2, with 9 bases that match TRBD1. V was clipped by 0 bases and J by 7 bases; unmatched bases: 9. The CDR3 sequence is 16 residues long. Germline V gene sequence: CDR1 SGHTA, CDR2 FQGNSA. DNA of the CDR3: TGTGCCAGCAGCTTAGCGGCCGGGACAGGGTTATCTGGCTACACCTTC. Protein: CASSLAAGTGLSGYTF.

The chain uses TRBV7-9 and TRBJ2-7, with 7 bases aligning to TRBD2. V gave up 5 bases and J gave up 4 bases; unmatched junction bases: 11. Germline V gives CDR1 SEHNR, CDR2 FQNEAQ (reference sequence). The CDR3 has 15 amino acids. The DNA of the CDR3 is TGTGCCAGCAGCCCGCCCATAGGCGGGAGTTACGAGCAGTACTTC. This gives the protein CASSPPIGGSYEQYF.

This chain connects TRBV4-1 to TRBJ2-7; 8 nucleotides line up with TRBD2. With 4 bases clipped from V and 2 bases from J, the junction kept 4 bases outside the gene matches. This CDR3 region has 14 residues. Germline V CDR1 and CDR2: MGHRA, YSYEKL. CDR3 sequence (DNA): TGCGCCAGCAGCCCGGGGGGGGCCACCTACGAGCAGTACTTC. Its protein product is CASSPGGATYEQYF.

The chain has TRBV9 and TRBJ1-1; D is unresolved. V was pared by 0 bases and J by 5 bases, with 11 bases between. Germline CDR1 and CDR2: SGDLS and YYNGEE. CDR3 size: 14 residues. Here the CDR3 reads CASSVEGRGTEAFF. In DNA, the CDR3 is TGTGCCAGCAGCGTAGAAGGCAGAGGAACTGAAGCTTTCTTT.

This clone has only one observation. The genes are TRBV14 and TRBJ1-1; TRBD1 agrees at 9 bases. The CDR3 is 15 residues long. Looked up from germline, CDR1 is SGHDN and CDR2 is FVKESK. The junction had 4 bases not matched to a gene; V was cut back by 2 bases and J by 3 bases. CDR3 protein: CASSQPGQGDTEAFF. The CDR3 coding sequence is TGTGCCAGCAGCCAACCGGGACAGGGAGACACTGAAGCTTTCTTT.